This T cell receptor beta chain appears in the sequencing data of a study of blood T cell repertoires in COVID-19 (dated by TCRdb to about 2020). About the investigation overall: The collaborator samples originated in the United States, Italy and Spain and spanned the acute and convalescent phases of COVID-19. Samples were obtained from the ongoing ImmuneRACE study (first 160 participants) and from over 1,000 subjects provided by 6 global collaborators. Where available, HLA class I and class II types were obtained from metadata supplied by the sample provider rather than from assay-based typing. The material from the prospective study consisted of cDNA or gDNA derived from T cells, B-cell-depleted T cells, or PBMCs. A freely available public database, intended as a resource for researchers studying the immune response to SARS-CoV-2, is where the repertoires were released. The dataset comprised deeply sampled blood TCRbeta repertoires from subjects exposed to, actively infected with, or recovered from COVID-19. Nearly every sample came with metadata listing a de-identified subject ID, COVID-19 status, age in years and sex.

The collaborating institutions used their own protocols to collect whole blood in K2EDTA tubes. For TCRbeta analysis, collaborators shipped samples as frozen whole blood, isolated PBMCs, or DNA extracted from either of those sample types. Concerning this clone: Its specific antigen is unknown. No much larger clone is present one base from it, and per-base qualities are unavailable.

The V end loses 5 bases and the J end loses 5 bases, and a stretch of 15 bases separates them. In the germline V gene, CDR1 corresponds to SGHTA and CDR2 to FQGTGA. Counted from cysteine to phenylalanine, this CDR3 has 14 amino acids. Just the 42-base CDR3 DNA is kept, in frame starting at base 1. Summary of the overall study and its limitations: Clinical and demographic metadata were provided uncurated, with the amount varying by source and participant.

TCRbeta CDR3 regions were amplified from genomic DNA by means of the immunoSEQ Assay, a bias-controlled multiplex PCR. In the authors' own workflow: Nucleated cell counts per sample were estimated from amplification of reference gene primers within the assay. To quantify the absolute abundance of each unique TCRbeta CDR3 rearrangement, sequence reads were collapsed and filtered. For each sample, productive Simpson clonality was calculated as the square root of Simpson's diversity index over productive rearrangements. The source is immuneACCESS, and TCRdb retained only in-frame sequences with V and J called. Part of the clones is not carried over; for the studies checked, unresolved V genes explain less than half of this, and the remainder is unexplained. V and J calls and clone size are those listed in that table; D and trimming were worked out from the DNA. In this sample the table shows 15,000 to 20,000 clones, roughly 89% of which occur a single time. The ten largest clones capture more than 10% of the sample.

Recombination linked TRBV7-3 to TRBJ1-2; the D gene remains uncertain. Material for sequencing was peripheral blood. The clonotype comes from a man in his 60s with active COVID-19. The DNA sequence is TGTGCCAGCAGCAACGACGGGGAAATATATGGCTACACCTTC. Its protein is CASSNDGEIYGYTF. The variable domain in full, with residues beyond the CDR3 obtained from the reference TRBV7-3 and TRBJ1-2 genes, is GAGVSQTPSNKVTEKGKYVELRCDPISGHTALYWYRQSLGQGPEFLIYFQGTGAADDSGLPNDRFFAVRPEGSVSTLKIQRTERGDSAVYLCASSNDGEIYGYTFGSGTRLTVV.